The 7 T cell receptor beta chains given below trace back to one sample, sequenced in a study of blood T cell repertoires in COVID-19. Assay: immunoSEQ multiplex PCR; the TCRdb copy retains only in-frame clones and omits some. The sample carries some 93,000 clones, around 79% recorded once. Specimen: peripheral blood. The receptors were gathered from a human donor in a cohort sampled during active COVID-19.

This sequence joins TRBV3-1 (or the pseudogene TRBV3-2) and TRBJ2-7, with 9 positions matching TRBD2. The ends lost 0 bases at V and 2 bases at J; junction bases unmatched: 5. Germline V gene sequence: CDR1 LGHDT, CDR2 YNNKEL (reference sequence). The CDR3 totals 16 residues. The CDR3 DNA reads as TGTGCCAGCAGCCAAGATCTGGCGGGAGGGCCCTACGAGCAGTACTTC. Amino acids: CASSQDLAGGPYEQYF.

The rearrangement joins TRBV7-9 to TRBJ1-5, with 7 bases that match TRBD1. The germline CDR1 and CDR2 sequences are SEHNR and FQNEAQ (reference sequence). J lost 6 bases, V lost 5 bases, and 4 bases had no gene match. The CDR3 loop spans 13 amino acids. The CDR3 sequence is CASSQTGIQPQHF. CDR3 bases: TGTGCCAGCAGCCAGACAGGGATTCAGCCCCAGCATTTT.

V is TRBV7-9 and J is TRBJ1-6, with 9 bases identical to TRBD1. The CDR3 extends over 15 amino acids. After removal of 5 bases from V and 6 bases from J, the junction contained 5 bases not matched to a gene. Germline CDR1 and CDR2: SEHNR and FQNEAQ (reference sequence). The CDR3 loop is CASSRGQGFNSPLHF. In nucleotides, the CDR3 is TGTGCCAGCAGCAGAGGACAGGGGTTTAATTCACCCCTCCACTTT.

This chain connects TRBV5-1 to TRBJ2-7; TRBD1 matches at 8 bases. The CDR3 spans 15 residues. Trimming removed 5 bases from V and 3 bases from J; junction bases left unmatched: 10. Looked up from germline, CDR1 is SGHRS and CDR2 is YFSETQ. The CDR3 sequence is CASSSGGATVYEQYF. The CDR3 DNA sequence: TGCGCCAGCAGTTCAGGGGGCGCGACGGTCTACGAGCAGTACTTC.

The genes are TRBV5-1 and TRBJ2-3; 10 bases map to TRBD2. This CDR3 spans 16 amino acids. V gave up 7 bases and J gave up 5 bases; unmatched junction bases: 13. Germline V CDR1 and CDR2: SGHRS, YFSETQ. The CDR3 is CASADGSGRALDTQYF. DNA of the CDR3: TGCGCCAGCGCCGATGGGAGCGGGAGGGCCTTAGATACGCAGTATTTT.

This chain connects TRBV28 to TRBJ2-4, with no clear D. The V gene lost 6 bases and the J gene lost 0 bases, with 12 bases spanning the gap. The CDR3 is 15 residues long. Germline V lookup: CDR1 MDHEN, CDR2 SYDVKM. The CDR3 loop reads CASSPPDLAKNIQYF. The DNA of the CDR3 is TGTGCCAGCAGCCCCCCTGACTTAGCCAAAAACATTCAGTACTTC.

The chain employs TRBV4-2 and TRBJ2-2; TRBD2 agrees at 7 bases. CDR1 and CDR2 (germline): LGHNA, YNFKEQ. The CDR3 sequence is 15 residues long. J lost 6 bases, V lost 0 bases, and 4 bases had no gene match. The CDR3: CASSQDPGRAGELFF. The CDR3 nucleotides are TGTGCCAGCAGCCAAGATCCAGGGAGGGCCGGGGAGCTGTTTTTT.